This record covers a single T cell receptor beta chain. These data belong to a study of long-term antiretroviral therapy in people with HIV. With survey level as its setting, the immunoSEQ assay was v3.0. The assay was immunoSEQ multiplex PCR, and TCRdb's table has in-frame clones only and misses some. The data show over 25,000 clones, 65% to 85% seen once. The input for sequencing was unsorted PBMCs, taken 3 years after starting antiretroviral therapy. This receptor was taken from a man aged 35 to 55 with HIV.

The CDR3 loop is CASSPTLGRVNTGELFF. The CDR3 DNA sequence: TGTGCCAGCAGCCCAACCCTGGGGAGGGTAAACACCGGGGAGCTGTTTTTT. V usage is TRBV5-5 and J usage is TRBJ2-2; 7 nucleotides line up with TRBD2. CDR1 is SGHKS and CDR2 is YYEKEE in the germline V gene (reference sequence). Trimming removed 4 bases from V and 2 bases from J; junction bases left unmatched: 11. This CDR3 is built from 17 residues.